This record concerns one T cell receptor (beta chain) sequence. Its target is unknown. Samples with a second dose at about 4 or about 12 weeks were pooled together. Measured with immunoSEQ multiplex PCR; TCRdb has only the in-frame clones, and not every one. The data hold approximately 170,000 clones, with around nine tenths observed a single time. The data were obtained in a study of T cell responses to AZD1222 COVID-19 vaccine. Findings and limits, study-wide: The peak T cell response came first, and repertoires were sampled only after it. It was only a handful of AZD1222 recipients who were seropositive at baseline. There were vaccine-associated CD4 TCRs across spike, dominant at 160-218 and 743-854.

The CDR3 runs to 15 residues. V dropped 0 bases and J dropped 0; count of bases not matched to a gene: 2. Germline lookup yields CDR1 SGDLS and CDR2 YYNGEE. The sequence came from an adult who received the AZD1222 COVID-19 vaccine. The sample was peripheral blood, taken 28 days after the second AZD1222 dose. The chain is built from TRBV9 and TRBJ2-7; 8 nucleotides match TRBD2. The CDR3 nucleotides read TGTGCCAGCAGCGTAGGGAGCGGGGGCTCCTACGAGCAGTACTTC. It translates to CASSVGSGGSYEQYF.